The rows below give T cell receptor beta chains drawn from one sample of a study of blood T cell repertoires in COVID-19. TCRdb's copy holds only in-frame clones and misses some; the assay was immunoSEQ multiplex PCR. Of under 250,000 clones listed, roughly 88% are singletons. The source material was peripheral blood. The receptor source for this set is an elderly man with acute or convalescent COVID-19. Each CDR3 is given with its conserved first and last residue. D genes are given only for firm matches. Part of the rows lack a size; the others show once, few, many or a class for expanded clones.

d_gene	v_gene	j_gene	abundance	CDR3aa	CDR3nt
.	TRBV2	TRBJ2-5	few	CASSGRLIQETQYF	TGTGCCAGCAGCGGCAGGCTTATCCAAGAGACCCAGTACTTC
TRBD2	TRBV6-6	TRBJ2-1	.	CASSRPGTSGRAQGYNEQFF	TGTGCCAGCAGTCGTCCCGGGACTAGCGGGAGGGCCCAGGGGTACAATGAGCAGTTCTTC
TRBD1	TRBV10-3	TRBJ1-5	.	CAISEGTGLDQPQHF	TGTGCCATCAGTGAAGGGACAGGATTGGATCAGCCCCAGCATTTT
.	TRBV27	TRBJ2-7	.	CASSLELASYEQYF	TGTGCCAGCAGTTTAGAACTAGCTTCCTACGAGCAGTACTTC
TRBD1	TRBV12-3/TRBV12-4	TRBJ1-4	.	CASSRDRGEKLFF	TGTGCCAGCAGCCGAGACAGGGGTGAAAAACTGTTTTTT
.	TRBV27	TRBJ2-3	few	CASSLGGPSDTQYF	TGTGCCAGCAGTTTGGGGGGGCCCTCAGATACGCAGTATTTT
TRBD1	TRBV15	TRBJ2-1	once	CATSASGTAYNEQFF	TGTGCCACCAGCGCGTCCGGGACAGCCTACAATGAGCAGTTCTTC
.	TRBV27	TRBJ2-2	.	CASSLGAWNTGELFF	TGTGCCAGCAGTTTGGGGGCCTGGAACACCGGGGAGCTGTTTTTT
TRBD2	TRBV27	TRBJ2-1	.	CASSPWTSGRAINEQFF	TGTGCCAGCAGTCCTTGGACTAGCGGGAGGGCCATCAATGAGCAGTTCTTC
TRBD2	TRBV7-6	TRBJ2-3	.	CASSSLAGGTSTDTQYF	TGTGCCAGCAGCTCTTTAGCGGGGGGCACTAGCACAGATACGCAGTATTTT
.	TRBV5-1	TRBJ2-1	once	CASSWGAGETYNEQFF	TGCGCCAGCAGCTGGGGGGCGGGGGAGACTTACAATGAGCAGTTCTTC
.	TRBV7-2	TRBJ2-7	.	CASSLGDKAYEQYF	TGTGCCAGCAGCTTAGGGGACAAGGCCTACGAGCAGTACTTC
.	TRBV23-1	TRBJ1-5	.	CASSHDWVTAYNQPQHF	TGCGCCAGCAGTCACGATTGGGTGACAGCTTACAATCAGCCCCAGCATTTT
TRBD1	TRBV10-3	TRBJ1-2	.	CAIRSDRMNHYGYTF	TGTGCCATCAGATCGGACAGGATGAACCACTATGGCTACACCTTC
TRBD2	TRBV3-1/TRBV3-2	TRBJ2-7	.	CASSWLAGVGYEQYF	TGTGCCAGCAGTTGGCTAGCGGGAGTCGGCTACGAGCAGTACTTC
.	TRBV15	TRBJ1-1	many	CATSLPGEVTEAFF	TGTGCCACCAGCCTACCCGGAGAGGTCACTGAAGCTTTCTTT
TRBD2	TRBV7-9	TRBJ2-7	.	CASSWGTSVYEQYF	TGTGCCAGCAGCTGGGGGACTAGCGTCTACGAGCAGTACTTC
TRBD1	TRBV27	TRBJ1-6	.	CASSFGQGGSPLHF	TGTGCCAGCAGTTTTGGACAGGGAGGTTCACCCCTCCACTTT
.	TRBV5-6	TRBJ2-2	.	CASSRWVTTATGELFF	TGTGCCAGCAGCCGGTGGGTCACGACAGCCACCGGGGAGCTGTTTTTT
TRBD2	TRBV4-2	TRBJ2-1	.	CATSQRILLGRGRALDNEQFF	TGTGCCACCAGCCAAAGGATACTCCTTGGTCGCGGGAGGGCCCTCGACAATGAGCAGTTCTTC
TRBD1	TRBV5-4	TRBJ2-5	.	CASSTGQGQETQYF	TGTGCCAGCAGTACCGGACAGGGCCAAGAGACCCAGTACTTC
.	TRBV2	TRBJ2-2	.	CASSLARANRELFF	TGTGCCAGCAGCTTAGCCAGGGCCAACAGGGAGCTGTTTTTT
TRBD2	TRBV7-2	TRBJ2-5	.	CASTQAGGYETQYF	TGTGCCAGCACCCAGGCGGGAGGGTATGAGACCCAGTACTTC
.	TRBV5-4	TRBJ2-1	.	CASSLGGRTSYNEQFF	TGTGCCAGCAGCTTGGGGGGGAGGACCTCCTACAATGAGCAGTTCTTC
TRBD1	TRBV6-2/TRBV6-3	TRBJ1-4	.	CASSYSGTGNEKLFF	TGTGCCAGCAGTTACTCCGGGACAGGGAATGAAAAACTGTTTTTT
.	TRBV12-3/TRBV12-4	TRBJ2-5	.	CASSFYRETQYF	TGTGCCAGCAGTTTCTACAGAGAGACCCAGTACTTC
.	TRBV19	TRBJ1-5	.	CASSIVVDINQPQHF	TGTGCCAGTAGTATTGTTGTGGACATCAATCAGCCCCAGCATTTT
.	TRBV12-5	TRBJ1-2	.	CASGPEQGAGYTF	TGTGCTAGTGGACCTGAACAGGGAGCGGGCTACACCTTC
.	TRBV27	TRBJ1-5	.	CASSLWAGNQPQHF	TGTGCCAGCAGTTTATGGGCAGGCAATCAGCCCCAGCATTTT
.	TRBV6-1	TRBJ1-3	once	CASSEDLDFFSGNTIYF	TGTGCCAGCAGTGAAGATTTGGACTTCTTCTCTGGAAACACCATATATTTT
TRBD2	TRBV11-2	TRBJ2-1	.	CASSLLAGVFNEQFF	TGTGCCAGCAGCTTACTAGCGGGAGTCTTCAATGAGCAGTTCTTC
.	TRBV5-1	TRBJ2-5	.	CASSFGGGETQYF	TGCGCCAGCAGCTTTGGGGGCGGTGAGACCCAGTACTTC
TRBD1	TRBV29-1	TRBJ2-2	.	CSAWTGLNTGELFF	TGCAGCGCCTGGACAGGCTTGAACACCGGGGAGCTGTTTTTT
.	TRBV18	TRBJ2-7	.	CASSPPDRLGEQYF	TGTGCCAGCTCACCGCCCGACAGGCTGGGCGAGCAGTACTTC
TRBD1	TRBV11-2	TRBJ2-5	.	CASSLGGQGLGQETQYF	TGTGCCAGCAGCTTAGGGGGACAGGGGTTAGGACAAGAGACCCAGTACTTC
TRBD2	TRBV3-1/TRBV3-2	TRBJ2-3	.	CASSLQGLAGSTDTQYF	TGTGCCAGCAGCCTCCAGGGACTAGCGGGGAGCACAGATACGCAGTATTTT
TRBD2	TRBV4-3	TRBJ2-3	.	CASSQGPGRAGGIDTQYF	TGCGCCAGCAGCCAAGGTCCGGGGCGGGCGGGGGGTATAGATACGCAGTATTTT
.	TRBV6-5	TRBJ1-5	.	CASSAGLRSQPQHF	TGTGCCAGCAGCGCAGGGCTGAGGAGTCAGCCCCAGCATTTT
TRBD1	TRBV12-5	TRBJ2-7	.	CASGPPGQGREQYF	TGTGCTAGTGGACCTCCGGGACAGGGGAGAGAGCAGTACTTC
TRBD2	TRBV5-1	TRBJ2-1	.	CASSLPSGRALSSYNEQFF	TGCGCCAGCAGCTTGCCTAGCGGGAGGGCCCTGAGCTCCTACAATGAGCAGTTCTTC
.	TRBV2	TRBJ2-2	few	CASSEAVRTGELFF	TGTGCCAGCAGTGAGGCGGTGAGGACCGGGGAGCTGTTTTTT
.	TRBV5-4	TRBJ1-3	.	CASSLQAGNTIYF	TGTGCCAGCAGCTTACAAGCTGGAAACACCATATATTTT
.	TRBV11-2	TRBJ2-3	.	CASSSEGEEVTDTQYF	TGTGCCAGCAGCTCAGAGGGTGAGGAGGTCACAGATACGCAGTATTTT
.	TRBV7-2	TRBJ2-5	.	CASSPDRLRETQYF	TGTGCCAGCAGCCCCGACAGGCTCCGAGAGACCCAGTACTTC
.	TRBV19	TRBJ1-3	.	CASSIGGSAGNTIYF	TGTGCCAGTAGTATCGGGGGTTCCGCTGGAAACACCATATATTTT
TRBD2	TRBV5-1	TRBJ2-2	.	CASSLTGGVTGELFF	TGCGCCAGCAGCTTGACGGGGGGTGTCACCGGGGAGCTGTTTTTT
TRBD2	TRBV4-3	TRBJ2-2	.	CASSQDAGRGNTGELFF	TGCGCCAGCAGCCAAGACGCCGGGAGGGGAAACACCGGGGAGCTGTTTTTT
TRBD1	TRBV5-1	TRBJ1-2	.	CASSLATGANYGYTF	TGCGCCAGCAGCTTGGCGACAGGGGCTAACTATGGCTACACCTTC
TRBD1	TRBV3-1/TRBV3-2	TRBJ2-7	.	CASSQENRGYEQYF	TGTGCCAGCAGCCAAGAAAACAGGGGCTACGAGCAGTACTTC
.	TRBV5-1	TRBJ1-2	.	CASSSPPGGLYGYTF	TGCGCCAGCAGCTCCCCTCCCGGGGGGCTCTATGGCTACACCTTC
.	TRBV18	TRBJ1-5	.	CASSSSDSQPQHF	TGTGCCAGCTCATCCTCGGACAGCCAGCCCCAGCATTTT